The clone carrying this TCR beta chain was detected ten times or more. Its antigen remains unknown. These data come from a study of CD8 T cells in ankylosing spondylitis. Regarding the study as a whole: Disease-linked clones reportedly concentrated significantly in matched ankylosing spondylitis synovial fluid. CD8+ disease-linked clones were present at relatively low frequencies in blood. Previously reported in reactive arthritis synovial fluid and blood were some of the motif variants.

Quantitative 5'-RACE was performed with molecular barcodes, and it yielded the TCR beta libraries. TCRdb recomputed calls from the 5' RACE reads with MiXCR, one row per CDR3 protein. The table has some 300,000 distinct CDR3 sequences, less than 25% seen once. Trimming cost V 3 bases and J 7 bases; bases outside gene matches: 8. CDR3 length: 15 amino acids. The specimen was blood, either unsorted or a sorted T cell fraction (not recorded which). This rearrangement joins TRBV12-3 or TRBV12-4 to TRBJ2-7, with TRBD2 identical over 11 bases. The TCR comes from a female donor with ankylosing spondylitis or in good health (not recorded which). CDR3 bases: TGTGCCAGCAGTTTTGGCGGACTAGCGGGTTATGAGCAGTACTTC. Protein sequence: CASSFGGLAGYEQYF.